The entry below describes one TCR beta chain. The junction does not match germline at one end; this may be a read error. This entry is derived from a study of T cell changes during pregnancy in multiple sclerosis. Measured with immunoSEQ multiplex PCR; TCRdb has only the in-frame clones, and not every one. Here the sample spans about 59,000 clones, around 94% being singletons. Germline V gene data show CDR1 as SGHDN and CDR2 as FVKESK. The CDR3 spans 14 residues. The material was CD8+ T cells from peripheral blood mononuclear cells, obtained after pregnancy. The source is a female donor with multiple sclerosis, enrolled in a pregnancy study. This sequence joins TRBV14 and TRBJ2-7; possible D gene TRBD2, 5 bases. Written as DNA, the CDR3 is TGTGCCAGCAGCCAAGAGCACGTTAGGCTAGCAGCAAGGTTC. It translates to CASSQEHVRLAARF. The full variable domain, its missing parts supplied by reference TRBV14 and TRBJ2-7, is EAGVTQFPSHSVIEKGQTVTLRCDPISGHDNLYWYRRVMGKEIKFLLHFVKESKQDESGMPNNRFLAERTGGTYSTLKVQPAELEDSGVYFCASSQEHVRLAARFGPGTRLTVT.